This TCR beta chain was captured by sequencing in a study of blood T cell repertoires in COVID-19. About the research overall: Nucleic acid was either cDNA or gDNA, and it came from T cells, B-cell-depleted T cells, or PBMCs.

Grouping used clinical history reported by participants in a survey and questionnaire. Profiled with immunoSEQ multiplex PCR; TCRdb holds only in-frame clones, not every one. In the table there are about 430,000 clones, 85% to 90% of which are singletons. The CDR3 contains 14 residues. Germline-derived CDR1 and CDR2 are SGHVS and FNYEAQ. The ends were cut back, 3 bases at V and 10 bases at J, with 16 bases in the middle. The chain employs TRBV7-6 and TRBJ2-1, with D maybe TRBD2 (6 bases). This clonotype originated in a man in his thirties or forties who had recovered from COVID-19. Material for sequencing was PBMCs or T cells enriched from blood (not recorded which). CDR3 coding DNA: TGTGCCAGCAGCTTGGCGGGGCCAGGGCAAGAGCAGTTCTTC. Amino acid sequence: CASSLAGPGQEQFF.